Each of the 29 T cell receptor beta chains below was sequenced from the same sample in a study of blood T cell repertoires in COVID-19. Produced via immunoSEQ multiplex PCR; TCRdb's table is partial and in-frame only. The sample consists of 100,000 to 150,000 clones, about 81% of them appearing once. Sequencing input: peripheral blood. These receptors originate from a man aged 25-45 years with COVID-19, enrolled during active disease.

This sequence joins TRBV2 and TRBJ1-5; 9 positions match TRBD1. Germline loops: CDR1 SNHLY, CDR2 FYNNEI. The CDR3 length is 16 residues. Losses at the gene ends were 6 bases for V and 2 bases for J; bases not matched to a gene: 8. As DNA, the CDR3 is TGTGCCAGCAGGGCTCACAGGGGGCGCGGCAATCAGCCCCAGCATTTT. Amino acids: CASRAHRGRGNQPQHF.

There are a few counts of this clone. The V call is TRBV28, the J call TRBJ1-2; 7 nucleotides agree with TRBD1. Germline V gene sequence: CDR1 MDHEN, CDR2 SYDVKM. The CDR3 is made up of 15 amino acids. The V and J ends lost 8 bases and 4 bases, in that order; junction bases with no gene match: 13. CDR3 coding DNA: TGTGCCAGCTTAGAGGGGGACAGCGAATTCTATGGCTACACCTTC. It yields the protein CASLEGDSEFYGYTF.

There are a few counts of this clone. The chain joins TRBV10-3 to TRBJ1-6; 8 bases are a match to TRBD1. The CDR3 has 13 residues. CDR1 is ENHRY, CDR2 SYGVKD, per germline. J was trimmed by 5 bases and V by 6 bases; bases with no gene match: 0. The CDR3 spells CAIRDRDNSPLHF. CDR3 DNA: TGTGCCATCAGGGACAGGGATAATTCACCCCTCCACTTT.

This chain connects TRBV18 to TRBJ1-5; TRBD1 aligns across 9 bases. J lost 9 bases, V lost 6 bases, and 12 bases had no gene match. The CDR3 sequence is 15 residues long. Germline V CDR1 and CDR2: KGHSH, LQKENI. The CDR3 reads CASSAQQGASGPQHF. The DNA for the CDR3 is TGTGCCAGCTCGGCACAACAGGGGGCGAGTGGGCCCCAGCATTTT.

The chain couples TRBV29-1 to TRBJ2-7; D perhaps matches TRBD1 (5 bases). The CDR3 extends over 15 amino acids. Trimming stripped 5 bases from V and 2 bases from J, with 19 bases between. Germline values: CDR1 SQVTM, CDR2 ANQGSEA. The CDR3 coding sequence is TGCAGCGTTAGGGTAGGAGCTGGGGCGGCCTACGAGCAGTACTTC. Its protein product is CSVRVGAGAAYEQYF.

The rearrangement links TRBV4-2 to TRBJ1-3, with TRBD1 as a possible D gene (6 bases). Per germline, CDR1 LGHNA and CDR2 YNFKEQ. This CDR3 contains 16 residues. Trimming pared 1 base from V and 1 base from J, leaving 11 bases between. The chain's CDR3 is CASSQGTDRSGNTIYF. CDR3 nucleotide sequence: TGTGCCAGCAGCCAAGGGACAGACAGATCTGGAAACACCATATATTTT.

The chain employs TRBV29-1 and TRBJ1-2, with D maybe TRBD1 (5 bases). CDR1 is SQVTM, CDR2 ANQGSEA, per germline. Trimming took off 1 base at V and 2 bases at J, with 20 bases between the two ends. The CDR3 loop spans 17 amino acids. The CDR3 here is CSVEGLAGFGWNYGYTF. CDR3 DNA sequence: TGCAGCGTTGAAGGGCTCGCAGGGTTTGGGTGGAACTATGGCTACACCTTC. Together with reference TRBV29-1 and TRBJ1-2, the CDR3 gives the full variable domain: SAVISQKPSRDICQRGTSLTIQCQVDSQVTMMFWYRQQPGQSLTLIATANQGSEATYESGFVIDKFPISRPNLTFSTLTVSNMSPEDSSIYLCSVEGLAGFGWNYGYTFGSGTRLTVV.

V gene TRBV24-1 combines with J gene TRBJ1-1; D not resolved. The V gene's germline CDR1 is KGHDR and CDR2 SFDVKD. V shed 2 bases and J shed 6 bases, with 12 bases lying between them. This CDR3 spans 14 amino acids. The CDR3 sequence: CATSDSHSSAEAFF. CDR3 nucleotide sequence: TGTGCCACCAGTGATTCCCACAGTTCGGCTGAAGCTTTCTTT.

In DNA, the CDR3 is TGTGCCAGCAGCGCCTCTAGCGGAGACCCTTACAATGAGCAGTTCTTC. Its translation is CASSASSGDPYNEQFF. The chain is built from TRBV9 and TRBJ2-1; 7 positions match TRBD2. Trimming at V came to 3 bases and at J to 4 bases, leaving 10 bases not matched to a gene. The CDR3 length is 16 residues. CDR1 is SGDLS, CDR2 YYNGEE, per germline.

The J gene is TRBJ2-1, the V gene TRBV11-3; D is possibly TRBD2 (5 bases). Trimming shortened V by 1 base and J by 1 base, and 11 bases separated the two germline ends. The length of the CDR3 is 16 residues. Germline V gene sequence: CDR1 SGHNT, CDR2 YENEEA. The CDR3 sequence is CASSLGGSRSYNEQFF. DNA for the CDR3: TGTGCCAGCAGCTTAGGAGGGAGCAGGTCCTACAATGAGCAGTTCTTC.

V and J are TRBV27 and TRBJ1-2; no clear D. CDR3 length equals 14 residues. The V end was cut by 2 bases, the J end by 8 bases, with 15 bases between. CDR1 is MNHEY, CDR2 SMNVEV, per germline (reference sequence). The DNA of the CDR3 is TGTGCCAGCAGTTTAAACAGAGTAACGCCGGGCTACACCTTC. It codes for CASSLNRVTPGYTF.

The chain is built from TRBV7-9 and TRBJ2-7, with 7 bases lining up with TRBD1. The V gene end was trimmed by 5 bases and the J gene end by 6 bases; junction bases not matched to a gene: 10. The V gene's germline CDR1 is SEHNR and CDR2 FQNEAQ (reference sequence). The CDR3 consists of 14 residues. CDR3 nucleotide sequence: TGTGCCAGCAGCCCAGGTCACAGGGGTGGCGAGCAGTACTTC. Translating it yields CASSPGHRGGEQYF.

The count of this clone is one. This chain connects TRBV10-2 to TRBJ2-1; D is perhaps TRBD1 (5 bases). The CDR3 runs to 16 residues. V was shortened by 10 bases and J by 5 bases, with 24 bases between the two germline ends. The germline gives CDR1 WSHSY, CDR2 SAAADI. CDR3 amino acids: CATRRRQRRGDNEQFF. In nucleotides, the CDR3 is TGCGCCACCCGCCGGAGACAGAGGCGTGGGGACAATGAGCAGTTCTTC.

V and J are TRBV2 and TRBJ1-5; 7 positions agree with TRBD1. Germline CDR1 and CDR2: SNHLY and FYNNEI. The length of the CDR3 is 15 residues. J gave up 6 bases and V 6 bases, and 11 bases lay outside the gene matches. CDR3 amino acids: CASSPTGEDTQPQHF. The DNA for the CDR3 is TGTGCCAGCAGCCCTACAGGGGAGGATACTCAGCCCCAGCATTTT.

This CDR3 reads CASEGARSYGYTF. CDR3 nucleotide sequence: TGTGCCAGCGAGGGGGCGCGGAGCTATGGCTACACCTTC. The chain links TRBV6-6 to TRBJ1-2, with 7 bases matching TRBD1. Trimming cost V 8 bases and J 4 bases; bases outside gene matches: 7. The CDR3 sequence is 13 residues long. Germline assignment: CDR1 MNHNY and CDR2 SVGAGI (reference sequence).

The chain combines TRBV18 with TRBJ1-1; D is unresolved. Between the trimmed V and J ends, which lost 2 bases and 2 bases, there was a span of 12 bases. The CDR3 loop spans 15 amino acids. CDR1 and CDR2 from the germline V gene are KGHSH and LQKENI. CDR3 sequence: CASSPTTGTNTEAFF. The CDR3 DNA reads TGTGCCAGCTCACCAACCACGGGTACCAACACTGAAGCTTTCTTT.

J is TRBJ2-4 and V is TRBV11-2; 9 bases fit TRBD1. The CDR3 runs to 16 residues. The J segment lost 0 bases and the V segment lost 5 bases, leaving 5 bases of the junction unmatched. Germline V gene sequence: CDR1 SGHAT, CDR2 FQNNGV. CDR3 coding DNA: TGTGCCAGCAGCCGGACAGGGGTTCTAGCCAAAAACATTCAGTACTTC. As protein: CASSRTGVLAKNIQYF.

V is TRBV19 and J is TRBJ2-5; D is perhaps TRBD2 (5 bases). Germline CDR1 is LNHDA and CDR2 is SQIVND (reference sequence). The V and J ends lost 3 bases and 2 bases respectively, with 16 bases between them. The CDR3 consists of 16 residues. The CDR3: CASSIMASLGQETQYF. CDR3 DNA sequence: TGTGCCAGTAGTATCATGGCTAGCCTTGGGCAAGAGACCCAGTACTTC.

J is TRBJ1-1 and V is TRBV25-1; D is unresolved. V lost 4 bases to trimming and J lost 3 bases, with 9 bases between them. The CDR3 sequence is 13 residues long. Per germline, CDR1 MGHDK and CDR2 SYGVNS. The CDR3 sequence is CASSGLHYTEAFF. CDR3 nucleotide sequence: TGTGCCAGCAGTGGGTTACATTACACTGAAGCTTTCTTT.

The chain links TRBV29-1 to TRBJ2-1; TRBD1 is a possible D gene (6 bases). Looked up from germline, CDR1 is SQVTM and CDR2 is ANQGSEA. The CDR3 runs 14 residues. Trimming took 7 bases from V and 0 from J, leaving 13 bases between them. Here the CDR3 DNA reads TGCAGCGAGAACAGGGCCAGCTCCTACAATGAGCAGTTCTTC. Translating it yields CSENRASSYNEQFF.

This clone was detected once. The chain is built from TRBV20-1 and TRBJ2-1, with 11 nucleotides matching TRBD2. The germline CDR1 and CDR2 sequences are DFQATT and SNEGSKA (reference sequence). CDR3 length: 17 residues. After removal of 3 bases from V and 0 bases from J, the junction contained 7 bases not matched to a gene. This CDR3 reads CSASASLAGASYNEQFF. The DNA of the CDR3 is TGCAGTGCTAGTGCCTCACTAGCGGGGGCCTCCTACAATGAGCAGTTCTTC.

The chain couples TRBV30 to TRBJ1-2; 7 bases align to TRBD1. The CDR3 has 16 residues. CDR1 and CDR2 from the germline V gene are GTSNPN and SVGIG (reference sequence). V dropped 2 bases and J dropped 2; count of bases not matched to a gene: 11. Here the CDR3 DNA reads TGTGCCTGGAGTCCCCCGACAGGGTCAATAAACTATGGCTACACCTTC. Its protein product is CAWSPPTGSINYGYTF. Complete variable domain (other parts from reference TRBV30 and TRBJ1-2): SQTIHQWPATLVQPVGSPLSLECTVEGTSNPNLYWYRQAAGRGLQLLFYSVGIGQISSEVPQNLSASRPQDRQFILSSKKLLLSDSGFYLCAWSPPTGSINYGYTFGSGTRLTVV.

The J gene is TRBJ1-1, the V gene TRBV7-9; 7 nucleotides agree with TRBD1. Germline V gene data show CDR1 as SEHNR and CDR2 as FQNEAQ (reference sequence). With V trimmed by 5 bases and J by 5 bases, 11 bases remained unmatched. The CDR3 has 15 residues. Written as DNA, the CDR3 is TGTGCCAGCAGCCTAATCAGGGGGAGGTTTACTGAAGCTTTCTTT. Protein sequence: CASSLIRGRFTEAFF.

The rearrangement links TRBV5-8 to TRBJ2-7; TRBD1 agrees at 7 bases. The CDR3 sequence is 16 residues long. V was pared by 0 bases and J by 2 bases, with 8 bases of the junction left unmatched. CDR1 is SGHTS and CDR2 is YDEGEE in the germline V gene. This CDR3 is CASSLAPWDSAYEQYF. Here the CDR3 DNA reads TGTGCCAGCAGCTTGGCCCCCTGGGACAGTGCCTACGAGCAGTACTTC.

This clone was picked up one time. The V gene is TRBV6-5, the J gene TRBJ2-6; 7 nucleotides align to TRBD1. The CDR3 has 16 residues. Per germline, CDR1 MNHEY and CDR2 SVGAGI. The V segment lost 6 bases and the J segment 4 bases; nucleotides outside the gene matches: 9. The chain's CDR3 is CASRYATGTGANVLTF. The CDR3, as DNA: TGTGCCAGCAGGTACGCGACAGGGACCGGGGCCAACGTCCTGACTTTC.

This rearrangement joins TRBV28 to TRBJ1-2; 9 bases fit TRBD1. CDR3 length: 14 amino acids. Germline assignment: CDR1 MDHEN and CDR2 SYDVKM. V shed 5 bases, J shed 3 bases, and the junction held 4 bases outside the gene matches. Here the CDR3 DNA reads TGTGCCAGCAGTCCGGGACAGGGCCACTATGGCTACACCTTC. Its translation: CASSPGQGHYGYTF.

The V gene is TRBV11-2, the J gene TRBJ2-1; 13 bases are a match to TRBD2. Trimming took 8 bases from V and 4 from J; bases not matched to a gene: 14. The CDR3 spans 18 residues. Germline V CDR1 and CDR2: SGHAT, FQNNGV. The CDR3 sequence: CASRPGTSGAWGYNEQFF. Here the CDR3 DNA reads TGTGCCAGCCGTCCTGGGACTAGCGGGGCCTGGGGATACAATGAGCAGTTCTTC.

V and J are TRBV5-8 and TRBJ1-1, with 7 bases that match TRBD1. The J segment lost 3 bases and the V segment lost 5 bases, leaving 10 bases of the junction unmatched. Per the germline V gene, CDR1 is SGHTS and CDR2 is YDEGEE. The CDR3 consists of 15 residues. In DNA, the CDR3 is TGTGCCAGCAGAAAGGGGGCACGAATGGACACTGAAGCTTTCTTT. Translated, it gives CASRKGARMDTEAFF.

This clone showed up just a few times. J is TRBJ1-2 and V is TRBV19, with 11 nucleotides matching TRBD1. This CDR3 is 14 amino acids long. The junction had 5 bases not matched to a gene; V was cut back by 3 bases and J by 8 bases. Germline assignment: CDR1 LNHDA and CDR2 SQIVND (reference sequence). The CDR3 sequence is CASSMGQGVRGYTF. In nucleotides, the CDR3 is TGTGCCAGTAGTATGGGACAGGGGGTTAGGGGCTACACCTTC.